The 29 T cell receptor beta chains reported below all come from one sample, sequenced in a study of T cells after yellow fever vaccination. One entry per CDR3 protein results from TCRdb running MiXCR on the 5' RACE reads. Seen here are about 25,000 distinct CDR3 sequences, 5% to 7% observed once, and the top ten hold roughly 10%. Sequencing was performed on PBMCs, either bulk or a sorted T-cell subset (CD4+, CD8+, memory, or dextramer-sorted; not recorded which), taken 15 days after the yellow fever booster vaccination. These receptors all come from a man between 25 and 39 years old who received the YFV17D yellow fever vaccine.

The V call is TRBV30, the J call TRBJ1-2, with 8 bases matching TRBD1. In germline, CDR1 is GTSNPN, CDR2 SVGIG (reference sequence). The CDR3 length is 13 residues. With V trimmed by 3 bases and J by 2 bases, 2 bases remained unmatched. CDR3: CAWRGTGNYGYTF. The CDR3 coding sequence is TGTGCCTGGAGGGGGACAGGAAACTATGGCTACACCTTC.

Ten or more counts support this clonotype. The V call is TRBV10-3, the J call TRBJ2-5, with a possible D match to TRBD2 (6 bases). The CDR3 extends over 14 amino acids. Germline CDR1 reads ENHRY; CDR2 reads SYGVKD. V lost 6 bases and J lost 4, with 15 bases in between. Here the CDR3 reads CAISWTKGAETQYF. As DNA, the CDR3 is TGTGCCATCAGCTGGACTAAGGGTGCAGAGACCCAGTACTTC.

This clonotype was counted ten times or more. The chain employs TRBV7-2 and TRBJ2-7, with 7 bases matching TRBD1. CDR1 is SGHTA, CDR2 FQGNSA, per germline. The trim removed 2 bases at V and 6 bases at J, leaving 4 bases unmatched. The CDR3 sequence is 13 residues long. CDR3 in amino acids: CASSLYRGGEQYF. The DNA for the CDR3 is TGTGCCAGCAGCTTATACAGGGGTGGCGAGCAGTACTTC. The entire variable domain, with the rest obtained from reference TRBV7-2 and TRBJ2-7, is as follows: GAGVSQSPSNKVTEKGKDVELRCDPISGHTALYWYRQSLGQGLEFLIYFQGNSAPDKSGLPSDRFSAERTGGSVSTLTIQRTQQEDSAVYLCASSLYRGGEQYFGPGTRLTVT.

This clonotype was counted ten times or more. CDR3 coding DNA: TGTGCCAGCAGCCCCCCCTCCAGCGGGAGCTACAATGAGCAGTTCTTC. It specifies CASSPPSSGSYNEQFF. This sequence joins TRBV11-2 and TRBJ2-1, with TRBD2 identical over 8 bases. Per the germline V gene, CDR1 is SGHAT and CDR2 is FQNNGV. J gave up 3 bases and V 5 bases, and 9 bases lay outside the gene matches. The CDR3 covers 16 residues. Supplemented by reference TRBV11-2 and TRBJ2-1, the full variable domain reads EAGVAQSPRYKIIEKRQSVAFWCNPISGHATLYWYQQILGQGPKLLIQFQNNGVVDDSQLPKDRFSAERLKGVDSTLKIQPAKLEDSAVYLCASSPPSSGSYNEQFFGPGTRLTVL.

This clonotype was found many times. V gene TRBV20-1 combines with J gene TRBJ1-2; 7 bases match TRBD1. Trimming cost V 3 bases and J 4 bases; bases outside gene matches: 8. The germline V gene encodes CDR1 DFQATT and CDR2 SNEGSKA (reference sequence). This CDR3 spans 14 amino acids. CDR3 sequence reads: CSASDRDSIYGYTF. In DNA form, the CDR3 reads TGCAGTGCTAGTGACCGGGACAGCATCTATGGCTACACCTTC.

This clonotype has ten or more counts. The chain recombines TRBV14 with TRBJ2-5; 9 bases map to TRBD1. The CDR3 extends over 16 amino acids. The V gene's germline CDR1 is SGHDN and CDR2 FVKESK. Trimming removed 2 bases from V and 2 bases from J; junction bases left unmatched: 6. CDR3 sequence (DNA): TGTGCCAGCAGCCAAAGATTGGGACAGGGTCAAGAGACCCAGTACTTC. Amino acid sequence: CASSQRLGQGQETQYF. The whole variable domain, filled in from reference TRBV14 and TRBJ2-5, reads EAGVTQFPSHSVIEKGQTVTLRCDPISGHDNLYWYRRVMGKEIKFLLHFVKESKQDESGMPNNRFLAERTGGTYSTLKVQPAELEDSGVYFCASSQRLGQGQETQYFGPGTRLLVL.

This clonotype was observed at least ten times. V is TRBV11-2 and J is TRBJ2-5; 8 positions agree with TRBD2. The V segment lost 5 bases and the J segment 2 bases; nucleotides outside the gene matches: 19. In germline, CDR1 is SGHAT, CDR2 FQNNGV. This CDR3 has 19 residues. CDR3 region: CASSVTQELAGMGQETQYF. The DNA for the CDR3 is TGTGCCAGCAGCGTAACACAGGAGTTAGCGGGAATGGGACAAGAGACCCAGTACTTC. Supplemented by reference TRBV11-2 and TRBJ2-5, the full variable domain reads EAGVAQSPRYKIIEKRQSVAFWCNPISGHATLYWYQQILGQGPKLLIQFQNNGVVDDSQLPKDRFSAERLKGVDSTLKIQPAKLEDSAVYLCASSVTQELAGMGQETQYFGPGTRLLVL.

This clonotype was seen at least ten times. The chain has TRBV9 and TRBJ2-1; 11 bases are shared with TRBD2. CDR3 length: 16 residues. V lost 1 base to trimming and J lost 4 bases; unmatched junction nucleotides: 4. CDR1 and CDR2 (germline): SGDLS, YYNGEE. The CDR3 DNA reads TGTGCCAGCAGCGTACTTAGCGGGAGGGGTTACAATGAGCAGTTCTTC. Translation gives CASSVLSGRGYNEQFF. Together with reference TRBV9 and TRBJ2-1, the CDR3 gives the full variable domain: DSGVTQTPKHLITATGQRVTLRCSPRSGDLSVYWYQQSLDQGLQFLIQYYNGEERAKGNILERFSAQQFPDLHSELNLSSLELGDSALYFCASSVLSGRGYNEQFFGPGTRLTVL.

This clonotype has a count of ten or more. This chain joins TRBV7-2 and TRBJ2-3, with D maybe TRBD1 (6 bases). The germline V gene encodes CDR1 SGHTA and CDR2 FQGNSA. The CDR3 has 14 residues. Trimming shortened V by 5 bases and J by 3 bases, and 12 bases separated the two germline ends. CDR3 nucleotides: TGTGCCAGCAGCACCCTAGGACAGACAGATACGCAGTATTTT. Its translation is CASSTLGQTDTQYF.

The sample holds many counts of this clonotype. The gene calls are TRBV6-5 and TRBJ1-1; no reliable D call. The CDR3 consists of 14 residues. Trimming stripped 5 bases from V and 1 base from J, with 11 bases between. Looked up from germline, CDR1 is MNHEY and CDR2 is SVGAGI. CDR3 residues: CASSISLTNTEAFF. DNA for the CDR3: TGTGCCAGCAGTATAAGTCTCACGAACACTGAAGCTTTCTTT.

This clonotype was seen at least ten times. This CDR3 is CAISRTGQGASYEQYF. DNA of the CDR3: TGTGCCATCAGTCGCACGGGGCAGGGGGCGAGCTACGAGCAGTACTTC. The chain links TRBV10-3 to TRBJ2-7, with 8 bases identical to TRBD1. The V and J ends lost 5 bases and 3 bases, in that order; junction bases with no gene match: 12. CDR3 length equals 16 residues. Per the germline V gene, CDR1 is ENHRY and CDR2 is SYGVKD.

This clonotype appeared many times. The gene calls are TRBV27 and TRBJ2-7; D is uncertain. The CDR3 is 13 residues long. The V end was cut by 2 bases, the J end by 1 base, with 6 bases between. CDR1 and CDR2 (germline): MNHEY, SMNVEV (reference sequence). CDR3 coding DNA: TGTGCCAGCAGTTTAGGCCCGTCCTACGAGCAGTACTTC. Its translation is CASSLGPSYEQYF.

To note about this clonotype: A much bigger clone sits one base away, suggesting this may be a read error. CDR3 amino acids: CASSIKNSEAFF. In DNA form, the CDR3 reads TGTGCCAGCTCAATAAAGAACTCTGAAGCTTTCTTT. The gene calls are TRBV18 and TRBJ1-1; D ambiguous. This CDR3 is built from 12 residues. CDR1 is KGHSH and CDR2 is LQKENI in the germline V gene.

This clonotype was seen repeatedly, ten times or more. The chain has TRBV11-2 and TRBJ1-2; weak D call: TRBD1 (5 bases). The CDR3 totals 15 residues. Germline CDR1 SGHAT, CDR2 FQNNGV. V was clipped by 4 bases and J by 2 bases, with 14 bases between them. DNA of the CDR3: TGTGCCAGCAGCTCGTACAGGAGATCCAACTATGGCTACACCTTC. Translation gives CASSSYRRSNYGYTF.

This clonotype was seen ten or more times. CDR3 amino acids: CASSPGEGSNEQFF. The CDR3 coding sequence is TGCGCCAGCAGCCCAGGAGAGGGTTCGAATGAGCAGTTCTTC. The chain has TRBV5-1 and TRBJ2-1; a possible D gene is TRBD2 (5 bases). The germline V gene encodes CDR1 SGHRS and CDR2 YFSETQ. Trimming took 4 bases from V and 7 from J, leaving 15 bases between them. The CDR3 consists of 14 residues. Drawing the rest from reference TRBV5-1 and TRBJ2-1, the complete variable domain is KAGVTQTPRYLIKTRGQQVTLSCSPISGHRSVSWYQQTPGQGLQFLFEYFSETQRNKGNFPGRFSGRQFSNSRSEMNVSTLELGDSALYLCASSPGEGSNEQFFGPGTRLTVL.

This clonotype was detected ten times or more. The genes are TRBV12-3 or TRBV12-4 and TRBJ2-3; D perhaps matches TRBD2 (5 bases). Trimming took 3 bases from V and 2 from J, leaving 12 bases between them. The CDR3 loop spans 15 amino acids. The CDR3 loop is CASSLEVSVTDTQYF. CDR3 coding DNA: TGTGCCAGCAGTTTGGAGGTTAGCGTCACAGATACGCAGTATTTT.

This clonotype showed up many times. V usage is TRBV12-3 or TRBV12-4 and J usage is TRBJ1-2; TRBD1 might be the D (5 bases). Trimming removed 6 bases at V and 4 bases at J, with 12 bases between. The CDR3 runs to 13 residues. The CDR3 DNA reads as TGTGCCAGCAGCCTCAGGGTGGGCTATGGCTACACCTTC. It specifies CASSLRVGYGYTF.

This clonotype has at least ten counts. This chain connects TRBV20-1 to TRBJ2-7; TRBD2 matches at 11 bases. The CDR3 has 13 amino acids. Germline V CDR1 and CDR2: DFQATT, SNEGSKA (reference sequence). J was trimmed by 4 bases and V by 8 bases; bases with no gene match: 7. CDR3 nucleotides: TGCAGTACCGCGTTAGCGGGAGGGTACGAGCAGTACTTC. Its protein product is CSTALAGGYEQYF.

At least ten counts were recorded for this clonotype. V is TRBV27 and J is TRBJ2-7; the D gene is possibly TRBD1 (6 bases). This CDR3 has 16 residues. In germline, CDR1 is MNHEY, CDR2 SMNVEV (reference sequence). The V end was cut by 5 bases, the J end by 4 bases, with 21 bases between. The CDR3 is CASSETWTELTYEQYF. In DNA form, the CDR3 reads TGTGCCAGCAGTGAGACCTGGACAGAATTGACTTACGAGCAGTACTTC.

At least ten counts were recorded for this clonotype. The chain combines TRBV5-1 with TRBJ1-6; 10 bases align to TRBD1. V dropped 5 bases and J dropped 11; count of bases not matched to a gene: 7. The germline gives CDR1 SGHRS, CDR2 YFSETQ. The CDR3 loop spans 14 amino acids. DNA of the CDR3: TGCGCCAGCAGATCGGGACAGGGGCTGACACCCCTCCACTTT. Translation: CASRSGQGLTPLHF. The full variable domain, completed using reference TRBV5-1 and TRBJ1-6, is KAGVTQTPRYLIKTRGQQVTLSCSPISGHRSVSWYQQTPGQGLQFLFEYFSETQRNKGNFPGRFSGRQFSNSRSEMNVSTLELGDSALYLCASRSGQGLTPLHFGNGTRLTVT.

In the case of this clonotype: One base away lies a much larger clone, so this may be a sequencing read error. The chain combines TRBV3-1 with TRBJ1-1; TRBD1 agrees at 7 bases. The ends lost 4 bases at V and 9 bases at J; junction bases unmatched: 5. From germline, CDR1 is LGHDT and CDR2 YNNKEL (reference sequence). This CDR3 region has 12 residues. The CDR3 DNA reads TGTGCCAGCAGCCCGGGGACAGACAAAGCTTTCTTT. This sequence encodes CASSPGTDKAFF. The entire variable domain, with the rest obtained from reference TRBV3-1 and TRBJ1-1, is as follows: DTAVSQTPKYLVTQMGNDKSIKCEQNLGHDTMYWYKQDSKKFLKIMFSYNNKELIINETVPNRFSPKSPDKAHLNLHINSLELGDSAVYFCASSPGTDKAFFGQGTRLTVV.

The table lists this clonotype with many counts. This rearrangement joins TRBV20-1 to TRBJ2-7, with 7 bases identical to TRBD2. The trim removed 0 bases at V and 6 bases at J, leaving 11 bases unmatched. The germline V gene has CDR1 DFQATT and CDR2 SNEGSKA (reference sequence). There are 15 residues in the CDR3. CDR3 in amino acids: CSARDLRGEVGEQYF. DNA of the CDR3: TGCAGTGCTAGAGACCTCCGGGGGGAGGTCGGCGAGCAGTACTTC.

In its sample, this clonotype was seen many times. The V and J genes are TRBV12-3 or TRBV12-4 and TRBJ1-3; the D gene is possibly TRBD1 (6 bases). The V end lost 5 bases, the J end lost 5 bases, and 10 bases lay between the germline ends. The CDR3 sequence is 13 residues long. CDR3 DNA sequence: TGTGCCAGCAGTGGTCAGGGGCGAAACACCATATATTTT. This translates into CASSGQGRNTIYF.

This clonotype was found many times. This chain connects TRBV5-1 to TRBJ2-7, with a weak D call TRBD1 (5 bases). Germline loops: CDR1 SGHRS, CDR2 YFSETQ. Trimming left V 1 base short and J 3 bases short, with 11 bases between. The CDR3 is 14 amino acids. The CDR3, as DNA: TGCGCCAGCAGCTTGCAGGGTCCGAACTACGAGCAGTACTTC. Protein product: CASSLQGPNYEQYF.

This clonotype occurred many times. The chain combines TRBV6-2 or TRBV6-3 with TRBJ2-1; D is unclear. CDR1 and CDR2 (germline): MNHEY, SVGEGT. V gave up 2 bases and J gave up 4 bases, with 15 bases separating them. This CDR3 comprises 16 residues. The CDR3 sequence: CASSYRPALRYNEQFF. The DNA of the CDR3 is TGTGCCAGCAGTTACCGTCCAGCGCTAAGGTACAATGAGCAGTTCTTC.

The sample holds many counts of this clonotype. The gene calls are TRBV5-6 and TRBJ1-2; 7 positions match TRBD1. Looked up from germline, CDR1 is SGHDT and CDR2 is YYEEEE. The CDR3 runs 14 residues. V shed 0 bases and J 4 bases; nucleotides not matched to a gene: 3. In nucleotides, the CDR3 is TGTGCCAGCAGCTTGGAGACAGGGTTCTATGGCTACACCTTC. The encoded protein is CASSLETGFYGYTF.

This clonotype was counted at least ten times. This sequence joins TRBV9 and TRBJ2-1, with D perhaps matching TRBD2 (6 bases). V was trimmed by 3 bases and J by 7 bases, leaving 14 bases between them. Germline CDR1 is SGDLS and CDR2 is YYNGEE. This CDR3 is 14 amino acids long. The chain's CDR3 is CASSAGVSGNEQFF. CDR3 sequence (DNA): TGTGCCAGCAGCGCCGGGGTCAGCGGGAATGAGCAGTTCTTC.

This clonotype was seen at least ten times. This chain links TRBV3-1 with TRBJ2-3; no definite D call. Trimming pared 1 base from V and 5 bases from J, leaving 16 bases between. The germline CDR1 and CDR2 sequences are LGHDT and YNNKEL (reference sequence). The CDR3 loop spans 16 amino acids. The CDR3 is CASSQGSFKEGDTQYF. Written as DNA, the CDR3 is TGTGCCAGCAGCCAAGGGTCCTTTAAAGAAGGAGATACGCAGTATTTT.

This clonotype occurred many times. CDR3 amino acids: CSATLAGGPGDTQYF. The CDR3 DNA sequence: TGCAGTGCTACCCTAGCGGGAGGGCCAGGGGATACGCAGTATTTT. The chain recombines TRBV20-1 with TRBJ2-3; 12 bases line up with TRBD2. V was clipped by 4 bases and J by 6 bases; unmatched bases: 8. The CDR3 totals 15 residues. Germline lookup yields CDR1 DFQATT and CDR2 SNEGSKA (reference sequence).